This T cell receptor (beta chain) is from a study of T cells in Graves' hyperthyroidism and ophthalmopathy. Amplification targeted TCR beta CDR3 regions from RNA transcripts. RT-PCR in the first round (using the HTBI primer set) targeted the TCR CDR3. Via MiXCR, TCRdb re-called the multiplex PCR reads, giving one row per CDR3 protein. The profile shows 400,000 or so distinct CDR3 sequences, around 15% of them singletons. Duration under 3 months, a NOSPECS grade of at least 4, and a Clinical Activity Score of at least 3 characterized the ophthalmopathy patients. Whole-study results and caveats: Blood also carried most thyroid clonotypes expanded above 0.001. The model made its ophthalmopathy prediction, and onset followed a median around six months later.

This clonotype was seen ten or more times. The target antigen is unknown. CDR1 is LGHNA and CDR2 is YNFKEQ in the germline V gene. The CDR3 consists of 12 residues. The V and J ends lost 1 base and 3 bases respectively, with 3 bases between them. The clonotype was recovered from a woman between 55 and 75 years old with Graves' ophthalmopathy. The chain has TRBV4-2 and TRBJ1-2; D unresolved. Material for sequencing was blood. For the CDR3, the DNA is TGTGCCAGCAGCCAAGCCCACTATGGCTACACCTTC. Its protein product is CASSQAHYGYTF.